Below are 22 T cell receptor beta chains sequenced from a single sample in a study of blood T cell repertoires in COVID-19. Some clones are missing from TCRdb's copy, which holds only in-frame ones; the method was immunoSEQ multiplex PCR. This table has 130,000 to 150,000 clones, about four fifths appearing once. Sequences were obtained from PBMCs or T cells enriched from blood (not recorded which). The receptors stem from a woman in her fifties or sixties who had been exposed to COVID-19.

The rearrangement links TRBV5-1 to TRBJ2-1; the match to TRBD2 covers 9 bases. This CDR3 is built from 15 residues. Per the germline V gene, CDR1 is SGHRS and CDR2 is YFSETQ. The V segment lost 2 bases and the J segment 7 bases; nucleotides outside the gene matches: 7. The chain's CDR3 is CASSFKSGGTNEQFF. The CDR3 coding sequence is TGCGCCAGCAGCTTCAAGAGCGGGGGGACTAATGAGCAGTTCTTC.

This clone was recorded only once. CDR3 amino acids: CASSVLDRGASGNTIYF. For the CDR3, the DNA is TGTGCCAGCAGCGTACTTGACAGGGGGGCCTCTGGAAACACCATATATTTT. The V and J genes are TRBV9 and TRBJ1-3; TRBD1 matches at 9 bases. Germline V gene data show CDR1 as SGDLS and CDR2 as YYNGEE. This CDR3 has 17 residues. V trimming: 1 base; J trimming: 0 bases; junction bases outside the gene matches: 5. The full variable domain, rest sourced from reference TRBV9 and TRBJ1-3, is DSGVTQTPKHLITATGQRVTLRCSPRSGDLSVYWYQQSLDQGLQFLIQYYNGEERAKGNILERFSAQQFPDLHSELNLSSLELGDSALYFCASSVLDRGASGNTIYFGEGSWLTVV.

This sequence joins TRBV6-4 and TRBJ2-1, with 8 bases that match TRBD2. This CDR3 region has 15 residues. V gave up 7 bases and J gave up 7 bases; unmatched junction bases: 12. Germline V gives CDR1 MRHNA, CDR2 SNTAGT. The CDR3 is CASMVEAGANNEQFF. The CDR3 DNA reads TGTGCCAGCATGGTCGAAGCGGGGGCGAATAATGAGCAGTTCTTC.

Worth noting for this clone: An end of the junction does not agree with germline; a read error may underlie this. CDR3 protein: CASSAPGQALF. CDR3 nucleotides: TGTGCCAGCAGCGCTCCGGGACAGGCCCTCTTC. The V call is TRBV5-6, the J call TRBJ2-7; 8 bases line up with TRBD1. Looked up from germline, CDR1 is SGHDT and CDR2 is YYEEEE. The CDR3 has 11 amino acids. Complete variable domain (other parts from reference TRBV5-6 and TRBJ2-7): DAGVTQSPTHLIKTRGQQVTLRCSPKSGHDTVSWYQQALGQGPQFIFQYYEEEERQRGNFPDRFSGHQFPNYSSELNVNALLLGDSALYLCASSAPGQALFGPGTRLTVT.

This clone was counted only a few times. CDR3 DNA: TGCGCCAGCAGCGTCCGACAGGGATTCTTAGACGAGCAGTACTTC. It encodes CASSVRQGFLDEQYF. The genes are TRBV4-3 and TRBJ2-7; TRBD1 matches at 7 bases. This CDR3 contains 15 residues. The V segment lost 5 bases and the J segment 5 bases; nucleotides outside the gene matches: 12. Germline V gene sequence: CDR1 LGHNA, CDR2 YSLEER.

The rearrangement links TRBV6-5 to TRBJ1-6; 8 bases are shared with TRBD1. V lost 4 bases to trimming and J lost 8 bases; unmatched junction nucleotides: 7. The CDR3 sequence is 15 residues long. Looked up from germline, CDR1 is MNHEY and CDR2 is SVGAGI. CDR3 coding DNA: TGTGCCAGCAGTTCCTACAGGGGGGTAGATTCACCCCTCCACTTT. Residues: CASSSYRGVDSPLHF.

The V and J genes are TRBV28 and TRBJ2-3; 12 bases are a match to TRBD2. This CDR3 contains 16 residues. Losses at the gene ends were 4 bases for V and 2 bases for J; bases not matched to a gene: 4. Germline CDR1 is MDHEN and CDR2 is SYDVKM. The CDR3 bases are TGTGCCAGCAGTTCACGACTAGCGGGGGCCACAGATACGCAGTATTTT. Translating it yields CASSSRLAGATDTQYF.

V is TRBV7-8 and J is TRBJ1-4, with a weak D call TRBD1 (6 bases). CDR1 and CDR2 from the germline V gene are SGHVS and FQNEAQ. V shed 5 bases and J shed 3 bases, with 10 bases lying between them. This CDR3 has 14 residues. The CDR3 reads CASSTGNPNEKLFF. The CDR3 DNA is TGTGCCAGCAGCACAGGGAATCCTAATGAAAAACTGTTTTTT.

This clone showed up just once. The chain uses TRBV7-9 and TRBJ2-5; 7 nucleotides line up with TRBD1. CDR1 SEHNR and CDR2 FQNEAQ come from the germline V gene (reference sequence). V shed 7 bases and J 1 base; nucleotides not matched to a gene: 6. The CDR3 totals 14 residues. CDR3 DNA: TGTGCCAGCACCGGGACAGAAATCCAAGAGACCCAGTACTTC. Translated: CASTGTEIQETQYF. Full variable domain (missing parts from reference TRBV7-9 and TRBJ2-5): DTGVSQNPRHKITKRGQNVTFRCDPISEHNRLYWYRQTLGQGPEFLTYFQNEAQLEKSRLLSDRFSAERPKGSFSTLEIQRTEQGDSAMYLCASTGTEIQETQYFGPGTRLLVL.

This chain joins TRBV19 and TRBJ2-5; 10 nucleotides align to TRBD2. The CDR3 totals 16 residues. Trimming removed 6 bases from V and 3 bases from J; junction bases left unmatched: 10. Germline V gene lookup returns CDR1 LNHDA and CDR2 SQIVND (reference sequence). DNA of the CDR3: TGTGCCAGTAGGAACTCCGTCGGACTAGCGGAAGAGACCCAGTACTTC. It encodes CASRNSVGLAEETQYF.

This clone was counted a single time. The V call is TRBV7-3, the J call TRBJ1-4, with 7 bases aligning to TRBD1. In germline, CDR1 is SGHTA, CDR2 FQGTGA. Trimming cost V 4 bases and J 4 bases; bases outside gene matches: 9. This CDR3 has 16 residues. CDR3: CASSSDPRDSNEKLFF. CDR3 nucleotides: TGTGCCAGCAGCTCCGACCCACGGGACAGTAATGAAAAACTGTTTTTT.

The chain combines TRBV7-9 with TRBJ1-1; D is possibly TRBD1 (6 bases). Germline V gene sequence: CDR1 SEHNR, CDR2 FQNEAQ (reference sequence). The CDR3 covers 16 residues. The V end was cut by 5 bases, the J end by 0 bases, with 16 bases between. CDR3 in DNA: TGTGCCAGCAGCCCACTGGACAGAGCAATGAACACTGAAGCTTTCTTT. It is translated as CASSPLDRAMNTEAFF.

The genes are TRBV9 and TRBJ2-7, with 8 bases that match TRBD2. CDR1 SGDLS and CDR2 YYNGEE come from the germline V gene. J lost 3 bases, V lost 2 bases, and 4 bases had no gene match. The CDR3 is 14 residues long. The CDR3 here is CASSVGLAGYEQYF. For the CDR3, the DNA is TGTGCCAGCAGCGTCGGGCTAGCGGGCTACGAGCAGTACTTC.

The chain employs TRBV19 and TRBJ1-2; 9 nucleotides match TRBD1. V lost 10 bases and J lost 8; bases outside the gene matches: 11. The germline V gene encodes CDR1 LNHDA and CDR2 SQIVND (reference sequence). This CDR3 comprises 13 residues. In DNA, the CDR3 is TGTGCCACCAACTCCGGGACAGGGAAGGGCTACACCTTC. This gives the protein CATNSGTGKGYTF.

The CDR3 DNA reads as TGCGCCAGCAGCCAAGATTTACGAGTGACTGGAAACACCATATATTTT. It codes for CASSQDLRVTGNTIYF. This chain links TRBV4-1 with TRBJ1-3; no firm D call. V shed 0 bases and J shed 2 bases, with 11 bases lying between them. CDR1 is MGHRA, CDR2 YSYEKL, per germline. This CDR3 is built from 16 residues.

The count of this clone is one. The chain carries TRBV11-2 and TRBJ2-1; the D gene is possibly TRBD2 (5 bases). The V and J ends lost 5 bases and 6 bases respectively, with 17 bases between them. Germline-derived CDR1 and CDR2 are SGHAT and FQNNGV. The CDR3 has 15 residues. The CDR3 protein is CASSLSGRVGNEQFF. The CDR3 coding sequence is TGTGCCAGCAGCCTCTCCGGGCGGGTAGGCAATGAGCAGTTCTTC.

The rearrangement uses TRBV7-2 and TRBJ2-2; a weak D match, TRBD2 (5 bases). The V gene's germline CDR1 is SGHTA and CDR2 FQGNSA. Trimming removed 4 bases from V and 0 bases from J, with 6 bases in between. The CDR3 contains 14 residues. CDR3 in DNA: TGTGCCAGCAGCTCTAGCCCGAACACCGGGGAGCTGTTTTTT. This gives the protein CASSSSPNTGELFF.

This chain joins TRBV5-4 and TRBJ2-7; 7 bases match TRBD1. Trimming took 0 bases from V and 5 from J; bases not matched to a gene: 5. This CDR3 contains 14 residues. Per the germline V gene, CDR1 is SGHNT and CDR2 is YYREEE (reference sequence). In nucleotides, the CDR3 is TGTGCCAGCAGCTTGGACAGGGGAAGCCACGAGCAGTACTTC. Translated: CASSLDRGSHEQYF.

V usage is TRBV21-1 and J usage is TRBJ2-2; the D call TRBD2 from the table was never checked on the DNA. TRBV21-1 is assigned pseudogene status. The CDR3 loop spans 18 amino acids. The CDR3 DNA follows: TGTGCCAGCAGCGTCCTAGGGACTAGCGGGAGGGTGGCGGGGGAGCTGTTTTTT. Its translation is CASSVLGTSGRVAGELFF.

The rearrangement uses TRBV7-2 and TRBJ2-5; D is possibly TRBD1 (5 bases). CDR3 length: 13 residues. V was pared by 6 bases and J by 0 bases, with 8 bases between. Looked up from germline, CDR1 is SGHTA and CDR2 is FQGNSA. CDR3: CASRTAYQETQYF. The CDR3 DNA sequence: TGTGCCAGCAGGACAGCGTACCAAGAGACCCAGTACTTC.

This chain joins TRBV7-9 and TRBJ2-2; unclear D gene. There are 14 residues in the CDR3. Trimming left V 6 bases short and J 1 base short, with 9 bases between. Germline V gives CDR1 SEHNR, CDR2 FQNEAQ (reference sequence). Written as DNA, the CDR3 is TGTGCCAGCAGTCAACAGTGGAACACCGGGGAGCTGTTTTTT. As protein: CASSQQWNTGELFF.

This clone has more than one count but fewer than ten. V gene TRBV6-5 combines with J gene TRBJ2-1, with D perhaps TRBD2 (6 bases). Germline CDR1 MNHEY, CDR2 SVGAGI. The CDR3 totals 12 residues. Trimming left V 6 bases short and J 9 bases short, with 12 bases between. The CDR3 loop is CASSPWRGEQFF. DNA for the CDR3: TGTGCCAGCAGCCCCTGGAGGGGTGAGCAGTTCTTC.